This T cell receptor (beta chain) was recovered during a study of siplizumab effects on memory and regulatory T cells. The trim removed 4 bases at V and 7 bases at J, leaving 6 bases unmatched. The germline CDR1 and CDR2 sequences are SQVTM and ANQGSEA. This CDR3 contains 15 residues. Clones were read by immunoSEQ multiplex PCR, and TCRdb kept only the in-frame ones, dropping some. This sample has tens of thousands of clones; roughly 97% occur once, and the top ten carry 0.025% to 0.035%. Source material: naive CD4+ T cells sorted from blood. The clonotype was recovered from a human donor in good health. The rearrangement joins TRBV29-1 to TRBJ1-6; 11 bases line up with TRBD1. The CDR3 nucleotides are TGCAGCGTTGCCGGGACAGGGGGAGGGAATTCACCCCTCCACTTT. It codes for CSVAGTGGGNSPLHF.